This is a list of T cell receptor beta chains from one sample in a study of T cell responses to AZD1222 COVID-19 vaccine. The assay was immunoSEQ multiplex PCR, and TCRdb's table has in-frame clones only and misses some. The sample has around 100,000 clones, 70% to 90% seen once. The sequencing used peripheral blood, collected 28 days after the second AZD1222 dose. Receptor source: an adult who received the AZD1222 COVID-19 vaccine. CDR3s include the opening cysteine and the closing phenylalanine or tryptophan. Fields, in order: D gene, V gene, clone size, J gene, CDR3 DNA, CDR3 protein. A D gene is named only where the DNA matches it firmly. Some rows have no size entry. The others give once, few or many, or a class for an expanded clone.

D gene: .; V gene: TRBV21-1; clone size: .; J gene: TRBJ2-3; CDR3 DNA: TGTGCCAGCAGCAAAGTCAGCGGGAGGTGCCAAGATACGCAGTATTTT; CDR3 protein: CASSKVSGRCQDTQYF
D gene: TRBD1; V gene: TRBV28; clone size: .; J gene: TRBJ2-2; CDR3 DNA: TGTGCCAGCAGTTTCCCGACAGGGGGCCGAACCGGGGAGCTGTTTTTT; CDR3 protein: CASSFPTGGRTGELFF
D gene: .; V gene: TRBV2; clone size: .; J gene: TRBJ1-4; CDR3 DNA: TGTGCCAGCAGTGAAATGTATAAGGGTAATGAAAAACTGTTTTTT; CDR3 protein: CASSEMYKGNEKLFF
D gene: TRBD2; V gene: TRBV19; clone size: .; J gene: TRBJ2-1; CDR3 DNA: TGTGCCAGTAGTATAATAGCGGGAGGCTTCAATGAGCAGTTCTTC; CDR3 protein: CASSIIAGGFNEQFF
D gene: .; V gene: TRBV4-1; clone size: .; J gene: TRBJ1-4; CDR3 DNA: TGCGCCAGCAGCCAACAGATTAGAGGGCCGGGAGAAAAACTGTTTTTT; CDR3 protein: CASSQQIRGPGEKLFF
D gene: .; V gene: TRBV5-4; clone size: .; J gene: TRBJ1-1; CDR3 DNA: TGTGCCAGCAGCTTGGTGCGGGGAGGGGCCACTGAAGCTTTCTTT; CDR3 protein: CASSLVRGGATEAFF
D gene: TRBD2; V gene: TRBV9; clone size: .; J gene: TRBJ2-1; CDR3 DNA: TGTGCCAGCAGCGTAGCGGGAGGGAGCGGGGGAACCTACAATGAGCAGTTCTTC; CDR3 protein: CASSVAGGSGGTYNEQFF
D gene: TRBD1; V gene: TRBV27; clone size: once; J gene: TRBJ2-4; CDR3 DNA: TGTGCCAGCAGTTTACAGGGGGCGAACATTCAGTACTTC; CDR3 protein: CASSLQGANIQYF
D gene: .; V gene: TRBV28; clone size: .; J gene: TRBJ1-3; CDR3 DNA: TGTGCCAGCAGTGTGGGCGCCCGGGGCCCCAGGGACACCATATATTTT; CDR3 protein: CASSVGARGPRDTIYF
D gene: .; V gene: TRBV11-1; clone size: .; J gene: TRBJ1-2; CDR3 DNA: TGTGCCAGCAGCTTATCAGGGGTGAACTATGGCTACACCTTC; CDR3 protein: CASSLSGVNYGYTF
D gene: TRBD1; V gene: TRBV27; clone size: .; J gene: TRBJ1-5; CDR3 DNA: TGTGCCAGCAGTTTATCGACAGGGGGCAATCAGCCCCAGCATTTT; CDR3 protein: CASSLSTGGNQPQHF
D gene: TRBD2; V gene: TRBV15; clone size: .; J gene: TRBJ2-7; CDR3 DNA: TGTGCCACCAGCAGTGGGTCTGTAGCGGGGGGCTACGAGCAGTACTTC; CDR3 protein: CATSSGSVAGGYEQYF
D gene: .; V gene: TRBV3-1/TRBV3-2; clone size: .; J gene: TRBJ2-7; CDR3 DNA: TGTGCCAGCAGCCGGGACGGCCCCTACGAGCAGTACTTC; CDR3 protein: CASSRDGPYEQYF
D gene: TRBD1; V gene: TRBV19; clone size: once; J gene: TRBJ1-2; CDR3 DNA: TGTGCCAGTAAGCTGGGACAGGAGTATGGCTACACCTTC; CDR3 protein: CASKLGQEYGYTF
D gene: .; V gene: TRBV6-5; clone size: .; J gene: TRBJ2-6; CDR3 DNA: TGTGCCAGCAGTTACGTCGGATCCGGGGCCAACGTCCTGACTTTC; CDR3 protein: CASSYVGSGANVLTF
D gene: .; V gene: TRBV5-4; clone size: .; J gene: TRBJ1-3; CDR3 DNA: TGTGCCAGCAGCTTCCCGACCGGGACTTCGGGAAACACCATATATTTT; CDR3 protein: CASSFPTGTSGNTIYF
D gene: TRBD2; V gene: TRBV28; clone size: .; J gene: TRBJ2-3; CDR3 DNA: TGTGCCAGCAGTTTATCTCTAGCGGGACTCCGCACAGATACGCAGTATTTT; CDR3 protein: CASSLSLAGLRTDTQYF
D gene: .; V gene: TRBV2; clone size: .; J gene: TRBJ2-5; CDR3 DNA: TGTGCCAGCAGCTTGCAGGAGACCCAGTACTTC; CDR3 protein: CASSLQETQYF
D gene: .; V gene: TRBV11-2; clone size: .; J gene: TRBJ1-2; CDR3 DNA: TGTGCCAGCAGCCACGCCGGGGGCCGGAGAAACCTGGCTAACTATGGCTACACCTTC; CDR3 protein: CASSHAGGRRNLANYGYTF
D gene: .; V gene: TRBV11-2; clone size: once; J gene: TRBJ2-1; CDR3 DNA: TGTGCCAGCAGCCCTCCAGGAGTATTTGAGCAGTTCTTC; CDR3 protein: CASSPPGVFEQFF
D gene: .; V gene: TRBV9; clone size: .; J gene: TRBJ1-3; CDR3 DNA: TGTGCCAGCAGCGCCCAGGACATCATTTCTTACTCTGGAAACACCATATATTTT; CDR3 protein: CASSAQDIISYSGNTIYF
D gene: TRBD1; V gene: TRBV4-1; clone size: .; J gene: TRBJ1-1; CDR3 DNA: TGCGCCAGCAGCCAACGACAGGGGGGGAACACTGAAGCTTTCTTT; CDR3 protein: CASSQRQGGNTEAFF
D gene: .; V gene: TRBV5-1; clone size: .; J gene: TRBJ1-6; CDR3 DNA: TGCGCCAGCAGCACCCCGGGCAGGGCCTCGGGTAATTCACCCCTCCACTTT; CDR3 protein: CASSTPGRASGNSPLHF
D gene: TRBD2; V gene: TRBV27; clone size: .; J gene: TRBJ2-3; CDR3 DNA: TGTGCCACAATAATCCGGGCGGGAGAGGCAGATACGCAGTATTTT; CDR3 protein: CATIIRAGEADTQYF
D gene: .; V gene: TRBV21-1; clone size: .; J gene: TRBJ2-7; CDR3 DNA: TGTGCCAGCCCTAATAGCGGGGGAGGCTCCTACGAGCAGTACTTC; CDR3 protein: CASPNSGGGSYEQYF
D gene: .; V gene: TRBV7-9; clone size: .; J gene: TRBJ2-7; CDR3 DNA: TGTGCCAGCAGCTTAGGAACTGAGGCCTACGAGCAGTACTTC; CDR3 protein: CASSLGTEAYEQYF